A single sample gave rise to the 20 T cell receptor beta chains below, sequenced in a study of control samples from healthy donors and cancer patients (dated by TCRdb to 2019 to 2021). The library was made by the immunoSEQ multiplex PCR assay. TCRdb stores this immuneACCESS table with in-frame sequences only. Part of the clones is absent; in the studies checked, under half of the shortfall reflects unresolved V genes, and no reason is known for the rest. Within this sample are more than 100,000 clones, with around 89% of them counted one time only. Approximately 19% of the sample is taken by the ten largest. Sequencing was carried out using PBMCs. Source of these receptors: a man aged 55 to 70 with lung cancer.

This clone was counted once. The chain links TRBV30 to TRBJ1-4; D remains unclear. The CDR3 length is 11 residues. V was trimmed by 5 bases and J by 12 bases, leaving 13 bases between them. The germline CDR1 and CDR2 sequences are GTSNPN and SVGIG (reference sequence). The CDR3: CAWSRLRELFF. CDR3 DNA: TGTGCCTGGTCACGTCTGCGGGAACTGTTTTTT.

The chain combines TRBV5-8 with TRBJ2-2; 8 bases align to TRBD1. The junction had 6 bases not matched to a gene; V was cut back by 4 bases and J by 7 bases. The germline gives CDR1 SGHTS, CDR2 YDEGEE. This CDR3 comprises 14 residues. Here the CDR3 reads CASSIGQGIGELFF. The CDR3 nucleotides are TGTGCCAGCAGCATCGGACAGGGAATCGGGGAGCTGTTTTTT.

The chain joins TRBV7-8 to TRBJ2-7, with D uncertain. Germline CDR1 is SGHVS and CDR2 is FQNEAQ. CDR3 length: 16 amino acids. V lost 0 bases to trimming and J lost 1 base, with 13 bases between them. DNA for the CDR3: TGTGCCAGCAGCTTAGCTGGCCGCCACCCTTCCTACGAGCAGTACGTC. Translation: CASSLAGRHPSYEQYV.

This clone was recorded many times. This chain connects TRBV5-1 to TRBJ1-2, with a possible D match to TRBD1 (5 bases). CDR1 is SGHRS and CDR2 is YFSETQ in the germline V gene. Trimming stripped 3 bases from V and 0 bases from J, with 15 bases between. This CDR3 is 16 amino acids long. Written as DNA, the CDR3 is TGCGCCAGCAGCTGGGACGGGAAGGGGTCTAACTATGGCTACACCTTC. Protein product: CASSWDGKGSNYGYTF.

V is TRBV2 and J is TRBJ2-7; the D is unclear. The V end was cut by 2 bases, the J end by 0 bases, with 14 bases between. Germline lookup yields CDR1 SNHLY and CDR2 FYNNEI. This CDR3 spans 16 amino acids. The CDR3 loop reads CASSEQIGRNSYEQYF. The CDR3 DNA reads TGTGCCAGCAGTGAACAGATAGGCCGAAACTCCTACGAGCAGTACTTC.

The V gene is TRBV11-2, the J gene TRBJ2-3; 8 nucleotides match TRBD2. Germline CDR1 is SGHAT and CDR2 is FQNNGV. Unmatched junction bases numbered 6, after V lost 1 base and J lost 3 bases. The CDR3 loop spans 16 amino acids. The CDR3 is CASSLVRGGRTDTQYF. As DNA, the CDR3 is TGTGCCAGCAGCTTAGTACGGGGGGGCCGTACAGATACGCAGTATTTT.

This chain links TRBV14 with TRBJ2-4; 9 bases are shared with TRBD1. Germline V gives CDR1 SGHDN, CDR2 FVKESK. After removal of 6 bases from V and 2 bases from J, the junction contained 8 bases not matched to a gene. The CDR3 consists of 16 residues. As DNA, the CDR3 is TGTGCCAGCAGGGACGGACAGGGGAGATCCAAAAACATTCAGTACTTC. Translation gives CASRDGQGRSKNIQYF.

This chain uses TRBV4-1 with TRBJ2-7; D might be TRBD2 (5 bases). The CDR3 covers 14 residues. V lost 6 bases, J lost 0 bases, and 12 bases lay in between. Germline CDR1 and CDR2: MGHRA and YSYEKL. The CDR3 nucleotides are TGCGCCAGCAGTCTCGGACTCAGCTCCTACGAGCAGTACGTC. Translated, it gives CASSLGLSSYEQYV.

The chain recombines TRBV18 with TRBJ1-3; D gene uncertain. With 3 bases removed from V and 0 bases from J, the gap between germline ends came to 6 bases. Germline lookup yields CDR1 KGHSH and CDR2 LQKENI. The CDR3 sequence is 14 residues long. Written as DNA, the CDR3 is TGTGCCAGCTCACCTCAAGGCTCTGGAAACACCATATATTTT. This sequence encodes CASSPQGSGNTIYF.

The chain employs TRBV7-8 and TRBJ1-6; TRBD1 might be the D (6 bases). V lost 0 bases and J lost 14, with 17 bases in between. Germline V gives CDR1 SGHVS, CDR2 FQNEAQ. The CDR3 loop spans 15 amino acids. The CDR3 spells CASSLAGGGGLALHF. In DNA, the CDR3 is TGTGCCAGCAGCTTAGCGGGAGGGGGAGGTTTAGCCCTCCACTTT.

This sequence joins TRBV5-5 and TRBJ2-3, with TRBD1 matching over 8 bases. This CDR3 is built from 15 residues. The V segment lost 3 bases and the J segment 0 bases; nucleotides outside the gene matches: 3. The germline V gene has CDR1 SGHKS and CDR2 YYEKEE (reference sequence). CDR3 residues: CASSSGQASTDTQYF. CDR3 sequence (DNA): TGTGCCAGCAGCTCGGGACAGGCTAGCACAGATACGCAGTATTTT. Based on the CDR3 plus reference TRBV5-5 and TRBJ2-3, the full variable domain is DAGVTQSPTHLIKTRGQQVTLRCSPISGHKSVSWYQQVLGQGPQFIFQYYEKEERGRGNFPDRFSARQFPNYSSELNVNALLLGDSALYLCASSSGQASTDTQYFGPGTRLTVL.

The chain carries TRBV4-1 and TRBJ1-3, with D uncertain. The CDR3 runs 16 residues. V lost 0 bases to trimming and J lost 0 bases, with 9 bases between them. Germline V gene data show CDR1 as MGHRA and CDR2 as YSYEKL. This chain's CDR3 is CASSQEYSFSGNTIYF. For the CDR3, the DNA is TGCGCCAGCAGCCAAGAATACAGTTTCTCTGGAAACACCATATATTTT.

This chain uses TRBV9 with TRBJ2-1; 13 positions agree with TRBD2. The CDR3 spans 17 residues. Germline assignment: CDR1 SGDLS and CDR2 YYNGEE. V lost 4 bases to trimming and J lost 5 bases; unmatched junction nucleotides: 9. CDR3 sequence reads: CASSPRTSGGYNNEQFF. CDR3 bases: TGTGCCAGCAGCCCTCGGACTAGCGGGGGATATAACAATGAGCAGTTCTTC.

DNA for the CDR3: TGCGCCAGCAGCCAAGGCGCGGGGGTAGAGACCCAGTACTTC. Amino acids: CASSQGAGVETQYF. The chain carries TRBV4-1 and TRBJ2-5; 7 positions match TRBD2. The CDR3 contains 14 residues. Germline loops: CDR1 MGHRA, CDR2 YSYEKL. V trimming: 1 base; J trimming: 4 bases; junction bases outside the gene matches: 3.

The CDR3 sequence is CATSDFSASTDTQYF. The CDR3 region has the DNA TGTGCCACCAGTGATTTTAGTGCTAGCACAGATACGCAGTATTTT. The chain combines TRBV24-1 with TRBJ2-3; D remains ambiguous. CDR1 is KGHDR and CDR2 is SFDVKD in the germline V gene. Trimming took 1 base from V and 0 from J, leaving 7 bases between them. The CDR3 is made up of 15 amino acids.

CDR3 amino acids: CASSLISDGAYEQYF. CDR3 DNA: TGCGCCAGCAGCTTGATCTCGGACGGGGCCTACGAGCAGTACTTC. The rearrangement joins TRBV5-1 to TRBJ2-7; weak D call: TRBD2 (5 bases). Trimming took 1 base from V and 2 from J, leaving 13 bases between them. The length of the CDR3 is 15 residues. Per the germline V gene, CDR1 is SGHRS and CDR2 is YFSETQ. Full variable domain (remainder filled in from reference TRBV5-1 and TRBJ2-7): KAGVTQTPRYLIKTRGQQVTLSCSPISGHRSVSWYQQTPGQGLQFLFEYFSETQRNKGNFPGRFSGRQFSNSRSEMNVSTLELGDSALYLCASSLISDGAYEQYFGPGTRLTVT.

The rearrangement joins TRBV20-1 to TRBJ1-2; D is uncertain. Between the trimmed V and J ends, which lost 6 bases and 8 bases, there was a span of 10 bases. The CDR3 length is 10 residues. Germline CDR1 reads DFQATT; CDR2 reads SNEGSKA (reference sequence). CDR3 bases: TGCAGTGCACCCAACCTAGGCTACACCTTC. Translation gives CSAPNLGYTF.

The chain recombines TRBV7-2 with TRBJ1-4, with TRBD1 as a possible D gene (5 bases). The CDR3 length is 14 residues. Trimming removed 5 bases from V and 10 bases from J, with 17 bases in between. CDR1 and CDR2 (germline): SGHTA, FQGNSA. The CDR3 bases are TGTGCCAGCAGCATCCTCGTCAGCGGGGGAAAACTGTTTTTT. Protein sequence: CASSILVSGGKLFF.

V gene TRBV14 combines with J gene TRBJ2-3, with a possible D match to TRBD1 (6 bases). V dropped 4 bases and J dropped 5 bases, with 16 bases sitting between them. The germline gives CDR1 SGHDN, CDR2 FVKESK. This CDR3 is 15 amino acids long. The CDR3 region is CASSRSPIRGDTQYF. CDR3 in DNA: TGTGCCAGCAGCCGGAGCCCTATCAGGGGAGATACGCAGTATTTT.

The V and J genes are TRBV11-2 and TRBJ1-1; 7 positions match TRBD1. The junction had 14 bases not matched to a gene; V was cut back by 8 bases and J by 11 bases. This CDR3 comprises 13 residues. In germline, CDR1 is SGHAT, CDR2 FQNNGV. The CDR3 nucleotides are TGTGCCAGCGAAACGGGACAGTGGCCTCGGGCTTTCTTT. Translating gives CASETGQWPRAFF.